This T cell receptor (beta chain) was sequenced during a study of technical replicates of blood from a handful of donors. Generated by immunoSEQ multiplex PCR, the TCRdb table keeps only in-frame clones and is missing some. This table has 80,000 to 95,000 clones, 94% appearing once. Germline loops: CDR1 SEHNR, CDR2 FQNEAQ (reference sequence). V was pared by 4 bases and J by 2 bases, with 7 bases of the junction left unmatched. The CDR3 covers 15 residues. V is TRBV7-9 and J is TRBJ1-1; the match to TRBD1 covers 7 bases. The sample taken for sequencing was T cells isolated from PBMCs. This TCR came from a human donor in good health. The CDR3 DNA follows: TGTGCCAGCAGCTACTATACAGGGGCCAACACTGAAGCTTTCTTT. This codes for CASSYYTGANTEAFF. Drawing the rest from reference TRBV7-9 and TRBJ1-1, the complete variable domain is DTGVSQNPRHKITKRGQNVTFRCDPISEHNRLYWYRQTLGQGPEFLTYFQNEAQLEKSRLLSDRFSAERPKGSFSTLEIQRTEQGDSAMYLCASSYYTGANTEAFFGQGTRLTVV.